The TCR beta chain under discussion was sequenced for a study of cytomegalovirus exposure and HLA in healthy donors. PCR primers comprised 60 Vbeta and 13 Jbeta primers. Sequenced by immunoSEQ multiplex PCR; TCRdb stores in-frame clones only, minus some. The repertoire holds 100,000 or so clones, with over 60% as singletons. V lost 5 bases and J 11 bases, leaving 15 bases between the germline ends. The V gene's germline CDR1 is SGHTA and CDR2 FQGNSA. This CDR3 spans 12 amino acids. This rearrangement joins TRBV7-2 to TRBJ1-1, with TRBD1 as a possible D gene (5 bases). The clonotype was recovered from a female donor in good health and CMV-seropositive. Input material: PBMCs. DNA of the CDR3: TGTGCCAGCAGCCGGAGTGCAGGGTCGGCTTTCTTT. It codes for CASSRSAGSAFF.